The 27 T cell receptor beta chains presented below share a single source sample, sequenced in a study of memory CD4+ T cells and cytomegalovirus serostatus. Profiling relied on immunoSEQ multiplex PCR, and the TCRdb table lists in-frame clones only, not all of them. The sample contains 85,000 to 100,000 clones, 80% of which appear only once. The sort gate was single viable CD3+CD4+CD8-CD45RO+ cells for memory CD4+ T cells. Sequenced material: memory CD4+ T cells from blood. The origin of the receptors is an adult in good health and CMV-seropositive.

The chain uses TRBV7-6 and TRBJ2-3, with 11 bases matching TRBD1. Trimming took 4 bases from V and 3 from J; bases not matched to a gene: 6. The CDR3 consists of 16 residues. Germline CDR1 is SGHVS and CDR2 is FNYEAQ. CDR3 residues: CASSWTGGERTDTQYF. The CDR3 bases are TGTGCCAGCAGCTGGACAGGGGGCGAACGGACAGATACGCAGTATTTT.

V usage is TRBV4-1 and J usage is TRBJ2-6; no definite D call. This CDR3 region has 16 residues. Per the germline V gene, CDR1 is MGHRA and CDR2 is YSYEKL. V shed 0 bases and J shed 0 bases, with 6 bases lying between them. The CDR3 loop is CASSQEIRSGANVLTF. The CDR3 DNA reads TGCGCCAGCAGCCAAGAAATCCGCTCTGGGGCCAACGTCCTGACTTTC.

This clone was detected once. CDR3 nucleotide sequence: TGTGCCAGCAGCTTAGGGACTAGCGCGATCAAAGAGACCCAGTACTTC. Translating it yields CASSLGTSAIKETQYF. The chain has TRBV5-4 and TRBJ2-5; 10 bases map to TRBD2. Looked up from germline, CDR1 is SGHNT and CDR2 is YYREEE (reference sequence). Germline trimming cut 2 bases from V and 3 bases from J; bases unmatched to any gene: 7. This CDR3 is built from 16 residues.

The CDR3 nucleotides are TGTGCCATTTGGACAGGGCTGAACACTGAAGCTTTCTTT. Its translation is CAIWTGLNTEAFF. The chain has TRBV10-3 and TRBJ1-1, with TRBD1 identical over 8 bases. The CDR3 loop spans 13 amino acids. V shed 9 bases, J shed 0 bases, and the junction held 3 bases outside the gene matches. CDR1 is ENHRY, CDR2 SYGVKD, per germline.

V gene TRBV5-8 combines with J gene TRBJ2-2; 12 bases match TRBD2. There are 15 residues in the CDR3. Trimming at V came to 8 bases and at J to 7 bases, leaving 9 bases not matched to a gene. Germline-derived CDR1 and CDR2 are SGHTS and YDEGEE. The CDR3 DNA sequence: TGTGCCAGAGAACCTAGCGGGAGGGCGTTCGGGGAGCTGTTTTTT. This gives the protein CAREPSGRAFGELFF.

The J gene is TRBJ2-2, the V gene TRBV29-1; D not resolved. The CDR3 has 13 residues. Germline V gene sequence: CDR1 SQVTM, CDR2 ANQGSEA. V was trimmed by 4 bases and J by 0 bases, leaving 6 bases between them. The CDR3: CSVAWTNTGELFF. CDR3 coding DNA: TGCAGCGTTGCGTGGACGAACACCGGGGAGCTGTTTTTT.

The genes are TRBV5-1 and TRBJ2-6, with a possible D match to TRBD2 (6 bases). This CDR3 spans 16 amino acids. Germline V gene data show CDR1 as SGHRS and CDR2 as YFSETQ. V was pared by 0 bases and J by 2 bases, with 9 bases between. The CDR3 DNA sequence: TGCGCCAGCAGCTTGGCTGGGGAGGCTGGGGCCAACGTCCTGACTTTC. As protein: CASSLAGEAGANVLTF.

The V and J genes are TRBV28 and TRBJ2-3; D unclear. CDR3 length: 12 residues. Trimming took 2 bases from V and 5 from J, leaving 5 bases between them. CDR1 MDHEN and CDR2 SYDVKM come from the germline V gene. CDR3 DNA sequence: TGTGCCAGCAGTTTACGGCTAGATACGCAGTATTTT. Translating gives CASSLRLDTQYF.

CDR3 in amino acids: CASSQEGTTAKNIQYF. In DNA form, the CDR3 reads TGTGCCAGCAGCCAAGAGGGCACAACAGCCAAAAACATTCAGTACTTC. The gene calls are TRBV4-2 and TRBJ2-4; D is uncertain. The V gene lost 0 bases and the J gene lost 0 bases, with 9 bases spanning the gap. From germline, CDR1 is LGHNA and CDR2 YNFKEQ. The CDR3 spans 16 residues.

The chain uses TRBV7-3 and TRBJ2-1, with unresolved D. The CDR3 spans 14 residues. Germline V gene lookup returns CDR1 SGHTA and CDR2 FQGTGA. The ends were cut back, 1 base at V and 5 bases at J, with 9 bases in the middle. The CDR3 spells CASSLMAADNEQFF. DNA of the CDR3: TGTGCCAGCAGCTTAATGGCCGCAGACAATGAGCAGTTCTTC.

The genes are TRBV14 and TRBJ1-2; no reliable D call. CDR3 size: 16 residues. The V end was cut by 0 bases, the J end by 4 bases, with 15 bases between. Per the germline V gene, CDR1 is SGHDN and CDR2 is FVKESK. The CDR3 region has the DNA TGTGCCAGCAGCCAAGATCAACTTTACGGGGTCTATGGCTACACCTTC. Amino acid sequence: CASSQDQLYGVYGYTF.

The CDR3 DNA follows: TGTGCCAGCAGACACGACAGGGGAAGCAATCAGCCCCAGCATTTT. This gives the protein CASRHDRGSNQPQHF. The V call is TRBV6-5, the J call TRBJ1-5, with TRBD1 matching 8 bases. The CDR3 extends over 15 amino acids. V lost 6 bases, J lost 1 base, and 5 bases stayed unmatched. Germline V CDR1 and CDR2: MNHEY, SVGAGI.

The chain combines TRBV11-2 with TRBJ1-5; no reliable D call. Germline CDR1 and CDR2: SGHAT and FQNNGV. The V and J ends lost 1 base and 5 bases respectively, with 12 bases between them. CDR3 size: 15 residues. In DNA form, the CDR3 reads TGTGCCAGCAGCTTAGGATCAGGTTGGGATCAGCCCCAGCATTTT. Protein sequence: CASSLGSGWDQPQHF.

This chain links TRBV4-2 with TRBJ2-1, with no clear D. CDR1 is LGHNA and CDR2 is YNFKEQ in the germline V gene. This CDR3 region has 14 residues. The V end lost 0 bases, the J end lost 1 base, and 4 bases lay between the germline ends. DNA for the CDR3: TGTGCCAGCAGCCAAGAGGGGTCCTACAATGAGCAGTTCTTC. Its protein is CASSQEGSYNEQFF.

The V and J genes are TRBV9 and TRBJ2-7, with D possibly called TRBD1 or TRBD2 (5 bases each). The CDR3 extends over 13 amino acids. Trimming pared 3 bases from V and 5 bases from J, leaving 12 bases between. The germline V gene encodes CDR1 SGDLS and CDR2 YYNGEE. The CDR3 here is CASSATVGDEQYF. The CDR3 DNA is TGTGCCAGCAGCGCGACAGTCGGGGACGAGCAGTACTTC.

This clone was seen a single time. The CDR3 bases are TGTGCCAGCAGTGACGGGACGGGGAAGTACGAGCAGTACTTC. This translates into CASSDGTGKYEQYF. J is TRBJ2-7 and V is TRBV2, with D tentatively TRBD1 or TRBD2 (5 bases each). V lost 3 bases to trimming and J lost 4 bases, with 13 bases between them. CDR1 SNHLY and CDR2 FYNNEI come from the germline V gene. CDR3 length: 14 amino acids. Full variable domain (remainder filled in from reference TRBV2 and TRBJ2-7): EPEVTQTPSHQVTQMGQEVILRCVPISNHLYFYWYRQILGQKVEFLVSFYNNEISEKSEIFDDQFSVERPDGSNFTLKIRSTKLEDSAMYFCASSDGTGKYEQYFGPGTRLTVT.

The rearrangement uses TRBV6-1 and TRBJ1-2; D gene ambiguous. Trimming pared 7 bases from V and 8 bases from J, leaving 8 bases between. Per the germline V gene, CDR1 is MNHNS and CDR2 is SASEGT. The CDR3 totals 10 residues. In nucleotides, the CDR3 is TGTGCCAGCACCGGTTTGGGCTACACCTTC. Translating it yields CASTGLGYTF.

The rearrangement joins TRBV25-1 to TRBJ2-7; a possible D gene is TRBD2 (7 bases). Trimming stripped 3 bases from V and 9 bases from J, with 15 bases between. The germline gives CDR1 MGHDK, CDR2 SYGVNS. This CDR3 comprises 13 residues. The CDR3 here is CASSDGGQRRQYF. CDR3 nucleotides: TGTGCCAGCAGTGACGGGGGGCAGCGCAGGCAGTACTTC.

CDR3 loop: CASSHGINEKLFF. In DNA form, the CDR3 reads TGTGCCAGCAGCCACGGGATAAATGAAAAACTGTTTTTT. This rearrangement joins TRBV14 to TRBJ1-4; D not resolved. The germline V gene has CDR1 SGHDN and CDR2 FVKESK. Trimming pared 3 bases from V and 5 bases from J, leaving 7 bases between. CDR3 size: 13 residues. Filled out from reference TRBV14 and TRBJ1-4, the complete variable domain reads EAGVTQFPSHSVIEKGQTVTLRCDPISGHDNLYWYRRVMGKEIKFLLHFVKESKQDESGMPNNRFLAERTGGTYSTLKVQPAELEDSGVYFCASSHGINEKLFFGSGTQLSVL.

The chain links TRBV28 to TRBJ2-1, with TRBD2 as a possible D gene (5 bases). The germline V gene has CDR1 MDHEN and CDR2 SYDVKM. There are 11 residues in the CDR3. V was cut by 10 bases and J by 9 bases, with 13 bases left in between. The CDR3, as DNA: TGTGCCACCCAAACTAGGCTTGAGCAGTTCTTC. Translation: CATQTRLEQFF. Supplemented by reference TRBV28 and TRBJ2-1, the full variable domain reads DVKVTQSSRYLVKRTGEKVFLECVQDMDHENMFWYRQDPGLGLRLIYFSYDVKMKEKGDIPEGYSVSREKKERFSLILESASTNQTSMYLCATQTRLEQFFGPGTRLTVL.

The J gene is TRBJ1-2, the V gene TRBV28, with D tentatively TRBD1 (5 bases). Trimming removed 10 bases at V and 6 bases at J, with 21 bases between. Germline V gene data show CDR1 as MDHEN and CDR2 as SYDVKM. The CDR3 length is 14 residues. Here the CDR3 DNA reads TGTGCCACCCAGATGGGGGAAGGGTACGATGGCTACACCTTC. Translated: CATQMGEGYDGYTF.

The chain joins TRBV14 to TRBJ2-7, with TRBD1 matching over 7 bases. CDR3 length equals 17 residues. The germline V gene encodes CDR1 SGHDN and CDR2 FVKESK. Trimming cost V 4 bases and J 2 bases; bases outside gene matches: 14. The DNA of the CDR3 is TGTGCCAGCAGCCCGATACACTCCTGGGACAGCACCTACGAGCAGTACTTC. Protein product: CASSPIHSWDSTYEQYF.

The chain combines TRBV6-4 with TRBJ2-7; D unresolved. The CDR3 covers 16 residues. Trimming cost V 4 bases and J 5 bases, with 21 bases left between them. Germline V gene sequence: CDR1 MRHNA, CDR2 SNTAGT. The CDR3 here is CASSASRGRQSHEQYF. The CDR3 region has the DNA TGTGCCAGCAGTGCCTCGAGAGGCCGGCAGTCCCACGAGCAGTACTTC.

This chain connects TRBV28 to TRBJ2-3; 8 positions agree with TRBD2. The CDR3 is 16 amino acids. Germline V gene sequence: CDR1 MDHEN, CDR2 SYDVKM. The J segment lost 0 bases and the V segment lost 3 bases, leaving 5 bases of the junction unmatched. The CDR3 region has the DNA TGTGCCAGCAGTTTTAGCACTAGCGGAAGCACAGATACGCAGTATTTT. Its protein product is CASSFSTSGSTDTQYF.

The chain couples TRBV5-1 to TRBJ2-5; 7 nucleotides line up with TRBD2. CDR1 SGHRS and CDR2 YFSETQ come from the germline V gene. Trimming cost V 3 bases and J 3 bases; bases outside gene matches: 14. The CDR3 is 17 residues long. DNA of the CDR3: TGCGCCAGCAGCTGGGGGGGTTATGAGCGGGGAAAAGAGACCCAGTACTTC. Translating it yields CASSWGGYERGKETQYF.

The chain links TRBV6-5 to TRBJ1-5, with TRBD1 matching over 8 bases. In germline, CDR1 is MNHEY, CDR2 SVGAGI. J lost 4 bases, V lost 6 bases, and 5 bases had no gene match. This CDR3 has 14 amino acids. CDR3 nucleotides: TGTGCCAGCAGGGGGACAGGAACTAATCAGCCCCAGCATTTT. It yields the protein CASRGTGTNQPQHF.

The chain carries TRBV25-1 and TRBJ1-3, with D possibly TRBD1 on 5 matching bases. The CDR3 extends over 18 amino acids. The V end lost 6 bases, the J end lost 2 bases, and 23 bases lay between the germline ends. Germline CDR1 and CDR2: MGHDK and SYGVNS. CDR3 region: CASSWGRETRSTGNTIYF. The CDR3 DNA follows: TGTGCCAGCAGCTGGGGGAGGGAGACCCGCTCTACTGGAAACACCATATATTTT.